This T cell receptor (beta chain) was sequenced in a study of radiation and T cells in renal cell carcinoma. Trimming took 0 bases from V and 1 from J; bases not matched to a gene: 4. Germline V CDR1 and CDR2: MNHEY, SMNVEV (reference sequence). This CDR3 has 16 residues. Time point meaning: blood 4 weeks post-SBRT, at nephrectomy. Described treatment: 15 Gy SBRT to primary tumor, nephrectomy 4 weeks later. After SBRT, blood was collected at 2 and 4 weeks, plus baseline. This renal cell carcinoma was of the clear cell type. Profiled with immunoSEQ multiplex PCR; TCRdb holds only in-frame clones, not every one. This table holds over 90,000 clones, roughly 88% found once.

This receptor was taken from a man aged 60 to 75 with renal cell carcinoma. The chain combines TRBV27 with TRBJ2-7, with 9 bases aligning to TRBD1. Sequenced here: blood, sampled from a patient whose treatment included radiotherapy and nephrectomy. CDR3: CASSLSGQGNSYEQYF. In nucleotides, the CDR3 is TGTGCCAGCAGTTTATCGGGACAGGGAAATTCCTACGAGCAGTACTTC.